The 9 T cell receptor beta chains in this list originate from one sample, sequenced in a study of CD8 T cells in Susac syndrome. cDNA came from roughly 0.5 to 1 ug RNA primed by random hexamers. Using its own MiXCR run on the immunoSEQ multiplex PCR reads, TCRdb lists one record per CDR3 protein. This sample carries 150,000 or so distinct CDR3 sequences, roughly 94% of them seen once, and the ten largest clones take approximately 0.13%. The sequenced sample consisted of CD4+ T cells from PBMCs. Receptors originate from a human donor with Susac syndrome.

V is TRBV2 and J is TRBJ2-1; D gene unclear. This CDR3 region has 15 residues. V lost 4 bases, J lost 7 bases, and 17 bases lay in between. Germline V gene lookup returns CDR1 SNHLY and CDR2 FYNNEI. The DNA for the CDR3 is TGTGCCAGCAGTGCCCGGACGGGCATACCAAATGAGCAGTTCTTC. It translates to CASSARTGIPNEQFF.

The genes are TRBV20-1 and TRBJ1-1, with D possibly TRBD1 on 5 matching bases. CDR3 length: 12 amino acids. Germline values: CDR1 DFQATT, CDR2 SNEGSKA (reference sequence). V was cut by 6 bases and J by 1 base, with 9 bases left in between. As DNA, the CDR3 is TGCAGTGCCCAGACAGAGAACACTGAAGCTTTCTTT. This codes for CSAQTENTEAFF.

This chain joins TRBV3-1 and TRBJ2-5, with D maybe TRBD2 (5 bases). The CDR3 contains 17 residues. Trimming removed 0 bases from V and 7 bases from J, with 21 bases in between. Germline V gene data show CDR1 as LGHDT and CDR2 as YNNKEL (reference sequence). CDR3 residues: CASSQEGGLFKGATQYF. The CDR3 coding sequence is TGTGCCAGCAGCCAAGAAGGCGGGCTTTTTAAAGGCGCGACCCAGTACTTC.

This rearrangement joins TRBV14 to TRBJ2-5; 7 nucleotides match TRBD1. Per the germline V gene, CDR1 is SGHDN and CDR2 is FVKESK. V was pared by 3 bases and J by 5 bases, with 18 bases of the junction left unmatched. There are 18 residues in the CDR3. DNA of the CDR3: TGTGCCAGCAGCCATGAAGGAAGGACAGGACGCCCGGGGGAGACCCAGTACTTC. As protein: CASSHEGRTGRPGETQYF.

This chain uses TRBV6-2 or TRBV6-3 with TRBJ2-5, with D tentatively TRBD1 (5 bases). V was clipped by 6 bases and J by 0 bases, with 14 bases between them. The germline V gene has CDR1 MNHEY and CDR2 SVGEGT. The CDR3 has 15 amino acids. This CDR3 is CASRGEWLNQETQYF. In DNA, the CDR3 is TGTGCCAGCAGAGGGGAATGGCTAAACCAAGAGACCCAGTACTTC.

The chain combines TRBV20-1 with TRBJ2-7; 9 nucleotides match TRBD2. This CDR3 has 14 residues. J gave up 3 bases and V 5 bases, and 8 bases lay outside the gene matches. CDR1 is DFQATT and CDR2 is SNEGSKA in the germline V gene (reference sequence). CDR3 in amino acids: CSARSGRRGYEQYF. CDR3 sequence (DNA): TGCAGTGCTCGAAGCGGGAGGAGAGGCTACGAGCAGTACTTC.

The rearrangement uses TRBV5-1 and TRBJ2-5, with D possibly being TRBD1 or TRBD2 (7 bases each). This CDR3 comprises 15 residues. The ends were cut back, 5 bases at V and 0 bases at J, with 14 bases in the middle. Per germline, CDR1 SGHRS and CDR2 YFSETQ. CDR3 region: CASRIQGGNQETQYF. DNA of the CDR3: TGCGCCAGCAGAATTCAGGGGGGGAACCAAGAGACCCAGTACTTC.

CDR3 nucleotides: TGTGCCTGGGCGACAGGGGATGCTCAGCCCCAGCATTTT. Amino acid sequence: CAWATGDAQPQHF. The rearrangement joins TRBV30 to TRBJ1-5, with 8 bases lining up with TRBD1. V lost 5 bases and J lost 6; bases outside the gene matches: 6. There are 13 residues in the CDR3. Germline values: CDR1 GTSNPN, CDR2 SVGIG (reference sequence).

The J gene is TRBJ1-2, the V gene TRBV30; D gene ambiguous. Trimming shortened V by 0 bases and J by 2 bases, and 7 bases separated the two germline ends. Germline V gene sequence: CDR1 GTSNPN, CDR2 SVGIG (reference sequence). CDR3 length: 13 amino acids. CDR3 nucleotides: TGTGCCTGGAGTGTCCGGAACAACTATGGCTACACCTTC. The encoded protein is CAWSVRNNYGYTF.